This paragraph reports one T cell receptor (beta chain). The target antigen is unknown. The sample is drawn from a study of monozygotic twins with cystic fibrosis. Study overall: Libraries were built from three micrograms of fragmented DNA using about 16 PCR cycles.

The table came from immunoSEQ multiplex PCR; TCRdb's copy has only in-frame clones and leaves some out. The sample shows around 30,000 clones, roughly 90% of them seen only once. Germline CDR1 reads MGHDK; CDR2 reads SYGVNS. V shed 4 bases and J shed 5 bases, with 14 bases lying between them. This CDR3 is 14 amino acids long. General study results and limits: Shared CDR3 numbers were not associated with age, concordance or severity. Co-twins had the most similar V usage for 13 of 16 pairs, J for 8. Median Simpson clonality of approximately 0.0091 suggested naive T cells predominated.

J is TRBJ1-1 and V is TRBV25-1; D is perhaps TRBD1 (5 bases). Source material: blood. The TCR sequence derives from a girl aged 2 to 10 with cystic fibrosis. CDR3 sequence reads: CASSASGRGTEAFF. In nucleotides, the CDR3 is TGTGCCAGCAGTGCCTCCGGGAGGGGAACTGAAGCTTTCTTT.